Presented here are 27 T cell receptor beta chains from one specimen sequenced in a study of T cells in Graves' hyperthyroidism and ophthalmopathy (dated by TCRdb to 2018 to 2020). Libraries were built with multiplex PCR. This sample was sequenced with an Illumina HiSeq 2000. The TCR beta CDR3 regions were amplified from RNA transcripts. A first-round RT-PCR of the TCR CDR3 used the HTBI primer set with the Qiagen OneStep RT-PCR kit. TCRdb trimmed public reads at Q25 via fastp, called clones via MiXCR and kept in-frame beta chains. All rows with the same CDR3 protein become a single entry with the most common DNA and genes. The sample table contains roughly 45,000 distinct CDR3 sequences; only one count was recorded for 45% to 50% of them. Together, the top ten hold approximately 30% of the sample. Material for sequencing was peripheral blood or thyroid tissue (not recorded which). The receptor set was obtained from a woman aged 50 to 65 with Graves' hyperthyroidism.

V gene TRBV7-2 combines with J gene TRBJ2-7; the D gene is possibly TRBD2 (6 bases). The germline V gene encodes CDR1 SGHTA and CDR2 FQGNSA. This CDR3 spans 9 amino acids. The V end was cut by 5 bases, the J end by 12 bases, with 8 bases between. CDR3 bases: TGTGCCAGCAGCAGCGGGCCGTACTTC. Its translation is CASSSGPYF.

This clonotype showed up many times. J is TRBJ2-3 and V is TRBV9; 7 nucleotides agree with TRBD1. Germline V gene lookup returns CDR1 SGDLS and CDR2 YYNGEE. The CDR3 totals 15 residues. V shed 4 bases, J shed 3 bases, and the junction held 8 bases outside the gene matches. CDR3 sequence reads: CASSLRDRQTDTQYF. DNA of the CDR3: TGTGCCAGCAGCCTCAGGGACAGACAAACAGATACGCAGTATTTT.

The sample holds a few counts of this clonotype. V usage is TRBV20-1 and J usage is TRBJ2-5; 8 bases are shared with TRBD1. J gave up 5 bases and V 4 bases, and 6 bases lay outside the gene matches. This CDR3 is 13 amino acids long. Germline-derived CDR1 and CDR2 are DFQATT and SNEGSKA (reference sequence). The CDR3 here is CSAIDRGGETQYF. For the CDR3, the DNA is TGCAGTGCTATCGACAGGGGAGGCGAGACCCAGTACTTC.

This clonotype was seen many times. This chain joins TRBV6-6 and TRBJ1-5; D unresolved. The CDR3 loop spans 13 amino acids. Trimming took off 0 bases at V and 5 bases at J, with 5 bases between the two ends. Germline CDR1 and CDR2: MNHNY and SVGAGI (reference sequence). CDR3 sequence reads: CASSYSLYQPQHF. The CDR3 nucleotides read TGTGCCAGCAGTTACTCCTTATATCAGCCCCAGCATTTT.

This rearrangement joins TRBV20-1 to TRBJ2-5; 8 nucleotides agree with TRBD1. Germline V gene sequence: CDR1 DFQATT, CDR2 SNEGSKA (reference sequence). V lost 0 bases, J lost 0 bases, and 9 bases stayed unmatched. The CDR3 runs 17 residues. CDR3 nucleotide sequence: TGCAGTGCTAGAGAGGGGACAGGTAAAATGAACCAAGAGACCCAGTACTTC. This sequence encodes CSAREGTGKMNQETQYF.

The V and J genes are TRBV10-3 and TRBJ2-7; D remains ambiguous. V lost 7 bases to trimming and J lost 2 bases, with 9 bases between them. CDR1 and CDR2 (germline): ENHRY, SYGVKD. The CDR3 spans 12 residues. This CDR3 reads CAINLKPYEQYF. In DNA form, the CDR3 reads TGTGCCATCAACTTGAAGCCCTACGAGCAGTACTTC.

The CDR3 loop is CASSSTATSSYEQYF. CDR3 sequence (DNA): TGCGCCAGCAGCTCGACCGCAACTAGCTCCTACGAGCAGTACTTC. The rearrangement uses TRBV5-1 and TRBJ2-7; D may be TRBD2 (5 bases). CDR1 and CDR2 from the germline V gene are SGHRS and YFSETQ. There are 15 residues in the CDR3. V shed 3 bases and J shed 0 bases, with 13 bases lying between them. Together with reference TRBV5-1 and TRBJ2-7, the CDR3 gives the full variable domain: KAGVTQTPRYLIKTRGQQVTLSCSPISGHRSVSWYQQTPGQGLQFLFEYFSETQRNKGNFPGRFSGRQFSNSRSEMNVSTLELGDSALYLCASSSTATSSYEQYFGPGTRLTVT.

Many counts were recorded for this clonotype. This rearrangement joins TRBV6-5 to TRBJ1-1; D remains unclear. Germline-derived CDR1 and CDR2 are MNHEY and SVGAGI. This CDR3 is built from 15 residues. Trimming pared 7 bases from V and 0 bases from J, leaving 15 bases between. CDR3 protein: CASKLRRGLNTEAFF. In DNA, the CDR3 is TGTGCCAGCAAGTTACGGCGGGGATTGAACACTGAAGCTTTCTTT.

The rearrangement links TRBV2 to TRBJ1-5; TRBD1 matches 7 bases. The germline CDR1 and CDR2 sequences are SNHLY and FYNNEI. The CDR3 length is 15 residues. Trimming at V came to 1 base and at J to 14 bases, leaving 14 bases not matched to a gene. The CDR3 sequence: CASSEEAGGLPYEHF. The DNA for the CDR3 is TGTGCCAGCAGTGAAGAGGCAGGGGGGTTACCCTACGAGCATTTT.

In its sample, this clonotype was seen a few times. J is TRBJ1-2 and V is TRBV10-3, with 8 nucleotides matching TRBD1. The CDR3 contains 15 residues. V lost 6 bases, J lost 2 bases, and 8 bases stayed unmatched. CDR1 is ENHRY, CDR2 SYGVKD, per germline. The CDR3 region has the DNA TGTGCCATCAGGGCCGCAGGGGGCTCGAACTATGGCTACACCTTC. Encoded protein: CAIRAAGGSNYGYTF.

This clonotype was observed many times. The chain is built from TRBV29-1 and TRBJ1-1; D may be TRBD1 (6 bases). The CDR3 extends over 12 amino acids. Per the germline V gene, CDR1 is SQVTM and CDR2 is ANQGSEA. V lost 7 bases to trimming and J lost 3 bases, with 12 bases between them. The CDR3 region has the DNA TGCAGCGGGAAGGAGGGGGACACTGAAGCTTTCTTT. Protein product: CSGKEGDTEAFF.

This clonotype was picked up one time. V usage is TRBV10-2 and J usage is TRBJ1-2, with D unclear. CDR3 size: 18 residues. V was pared by 4 bases and J by 8 bases, with 29 bases between. Germline V lookup: CDR1 WSHSY, CDR2 SAAADI. CDR3 in amino acids: CASSAITPLDGPGSGYTF. CDR3 sequence (DNA): TGCGCCAGCAGTGCTATAACCCCCCTTGATGGGCCGGGATCGGGCTACACCTTC.

The CDR3 nucleotides read TGCAGTGCTCGGGGGCGAGCGGCGAGCTCCTACGAGTGGTACTTC. Translated: CSARGRAASSYEWYF. V and J are TRBV20-1 and TRBJ2-7; either TRBD1 or TRBD2 may fit D (6 bases each). The germline V gene encodes CDR1 DFQATT and CDR2 SNEGSKA (reference sequence). This CDR3 spans 15 amino acids. The germline V and J ends were trimmed by 5 bases and 12 bases, with 29 bases remaining between them.

The CDR3 coding sequence is TGTGCTAGAGTGGCGGGAGCGGGCACCGGGGAGCTGTTTTTT. Amino acids: CARVAGAGTGELFF. This chain links TRBV25-1 with TRBJ2-2, with 7 bases lining up with TRBD2. The CDR3 has 14 residues. Germline CDR1 reads MGHDK; CDR2 reads SYGVNS.

This clonotype was detected many times. The gene calls are TRBV28 and TRBJ2-2; D remains ambiguous. From germline, CDR1 is MDHEN and CDR2 SYDVKM. This CDR3 comprises 13 residues. Between the trimmed V and J ends, which lost 5 bases and 4 bases, there was a span of 8 bases. CDR3 coding DNA: TGTGCCAGCAGTCCCAGAGGCACCGGGGAGCTGTTTTTT. Amino acid sequence: CASSPRGTGELFF.

V gene TRBV20-1 combines with J gene TRBJ2-2; D tentatively reads TRBD1 or TRBD2 (5 bases each). V was pared by 1 base and J by 1 base, with 13 bases between. CDR1 is DFQATT and CDR2 is SNEGSKA in the germline V gene (reference sequence). The CDR3 covers 16 residues. The CDR3 loop reads CSARVPGSENTGELFF. CDR3 bases: TGCAGTGCTAGAGTTCCAGGGAGCGAGAACACCGGGGAGCTGTTTTTT.

The CDR3, as DNA: TGCAGTGCTAGGAGTAAGACAGGGGGCGACTCACCCCTCCACTTT. It is translated as CSARSKTGGDSPLHF. V and J are TRBV20-1 and TRBJ1-6; TRBD1 matches 10 bases. This CDR3 contains 15 residues. Germline V gene lookup returns CDR1 DFQATT and CDR2 SNEGSKA (reference sequence). The junction had 9 bases not matched to a gene; V was cut back by 3 bases and J by 10 bases.

This chain joins TRBV20-1 and TRBJ2-7; 11 bases are a match to TRBD2. Germline assignment: CDR1 DFQATT and CDR2 SNEGSKA (reference sequence). J gave up 6 bases and V 0 bases, and 4 bases lay outside the gene matches. The CDR3 length is 14 residues. The CDR3 nucleotides read TGCAGTGCTAGAGATAGGACTAGCGGGTCCGAGCAGTACTTC. This codes for CSARDRTSGSEQYF.

This clonotype was counted ten times or more. This chain uses TRBV27 with TRBJ2-3, with D uncertain. The CDR3 is 14 amino acids. V lost 4 bases and J 0 bases, leaving 8 bases between the germline ends. Germline V gene data show CDR1 as MNHEY and CDR2 as SMNVEV (reference sequence). In DNA form, the CDR3 reads TGTGCCAGCAGTTGTGACCGTAGCACAGATACGCAGTATTTT. Its protein product is CASSCDRSTDTQYF.

V and J are TRBV10-3 and TRBJ1-1; D call uncertain. This CDR3 comprises 14 residues. V was clipped by 6 bases and J by 3 bases, with 14 bases between them. CDR1 ENHRY and CDR2 SYGVKD come from the germline V gene. The CDR3 protein is CAIRTFEKHTEAFF. The CDR3 DNA is TGTGCCATCAGGACGTTTGAGAAACACACTGAAGCTTTCTTT.

The chain joins TRBV7-2 to TRBJ1-2; TRBD1 agrees at 8 bases. V lost 3 bases and J lost 7; bases outside the gene matches: 4. This CDR3 is built from 13 residues. Per germline, CDR1 SGHTA and CDR2 FQGNSA. CDR3 DNA sequence: TGTGCCAGCAGCTTGAGACAGGGGACTGGCTACACCTTC. Its protein product is CASSLRQGTGYTF. The full variable domain, in which reference TRBV7-2 and TRBJ1-2 provide the parts outside the CDR3, is GAGVSQSPSNKVTEKGKDVELRCDPISGHTALYWYRQSLGQGLEFLIYFQGNSAPDKSGLPSDRFSAERTGGSVSTLTIQRTQQEDSAVYLCASSLRQGTGYTFGSGTRLTVV.

This clonotype was recorded at least ten times. The J gene is TRBJ1-4, the V gene TRBV15; D unclear. Trimming pared 3 bases from V and 4 bases from J, leaving 6 bases between. CDR3 length equals 13 residues. Germline loops: CDR1 LNHNV, CDR2 YYDKDF (reference sequence). The CDR3 nucleotides read TGTGCCACCAGCAGCAGCCTTAATGAAAAACTGTTTTTT. It codes for CATSSSLNEKLFF.

This clonotype was seen just once. The chain couples TRBV15 to TRBJ2-2, with a possible D match to TRBD2 (6 bases). This CDR3 contains 15 residues. Between the trimmed V and J ends, which lost 5 bases and 0 bases, there was a span of 10 bases. In germline, CDR1 is LNHNV, CDR2 YYDKDF (reference sequence). The CDR3 loop is CATSGRGTNTGELFF. As DNA, the CDR3 is TGTGCCACCAGCGGCCGCGGGACGAACACCGGGGAGCTGTTTTTT.

The V call is TRBV20-1, the J call TRBJ1-2; perhaps TRBD1 as D (5 bases). Trimming removed 1 base from V and 4 bases from J, with 13 bases in between. The CDR3 consists of 14 residues. Germline CDR1 is DFQATT and CDR2 is SNEGSKA (reference sequence). This CDR3 is CSARGSGTAYGYTF. The CDR3 DNA sequence: TGCAGTGCTAGAGGGAGCGGGACGGCCTATGGCTACACCTTC.

This clonotype has at least ten counts. The chain recombines TRBV5-1 with TRBJ2-2, with D perhaps given as TRBD1 or TRBD2 (6 bases each). The V gene lost 0 bases and the J gene lost 4 bases, with 10 bases spanning the gap. The CDR3 sequence is 15 residues long. Germline lookup yields CDR1 SGHRS and CDR2 YFSETQ. DNA for the CDR3: TGCGCCAGCAGCTTGGGACAGGAGGGCACCGGGGAGCTGTTTTTT. Protein: CASSLGQEGTGELFF.

The genes are TRBV19 and TRBJ2-7, with 9 bases aligning to TRBD1. The ends lost 5 bases at V and 4 bases at J; junction bases unmatched: 9. From germline, CDR1 is LNHDA and CDR2 SQIVND (reference sequence). There are 15 residues in the CDR3. The CDR3 sequence is CASSRAGQGDYEQYF. For the CDR3, the DNA is TGTGCCAGTAGTCGTGCGGGACAGGGTGATTACGAGCAGTACTTC.

This clonotype was observed at least ten times. CDR3 protein: CASRPRLTGLENGGYTF. The CDR3, as DNA: TGTGCCAGCAGGCCCCGATTGACAGGGCTCGAGAATGGAGGCTACACCTTC. The chain carries TRBV27 and TRBJ1-2, with 7 bases lining up with TRBD1. The germline CDR1 and CDR2 sequences are MNHEY and SMNVEV (reference sequence). The J segment lost 8 bases and the V segment lost 6 bases, leaving 21 bases of the junction unmatched. CDR3 length equals 17 residues.